Listed here are 6 T cell receptor beta chains from one sample, sequenced in a study of identical twins. From the 5' RACE reads, TCRdb called clonotypes with MiXCR, one entry per CDR3 protein. The sample yields about 520,000 distinct CDR3 sequences, approximately 22% seen once. This sample was also put to use in a study of T cells expressing NK-cell markers.

Material for sequencing was CD4+ T cells sorted from blood. Receptor source: a woman younger than 30 in good health.

The chain uses TRBV12-3 or TRBV12-4 and TRBJ2-3, with 12 bases fitting TRBD2. V was pared by 2 bases and J by 5 bases, with 2 bases of the junction left unmatched. CDR3 length equals 15 residues. The CDR3 nucleotides read TGTGCCAGCAGTTTACGACTAGCGGGGGTAGATACGCAGTATTTT. Its protein is CASSLRLAGVDTQYF.

This chain links TRBV5-7 with TRBJ2-5; D unresolved. TRBV5-7 is noted as an ORF with a role that remains uncertain. The CDR3 length is 16 residues. The V end was cut by 0 bases, the J end by 4 bases, with 16 bases between. The CDR3 coding sequence is TGTGCCAGCAGCTTGGGTCAACTGTTGTTGAGAGAGACCCAGTACTTC. Its translation: CASSLGQLLLRETQYF.

This chain uses TRBV4-1 with TRBJ2-5, with TRBD2 matching 9 bases. The CDR3 covers 18 residues. The ends lost 1 base at V and 7 bases at J; junction bases unmatched: 16. The germline V gene has CDR1 MGHRA and CDR2 YSYEKL. The CDR3: CASSQVSASGIPGGTQYF. The CDR3, as DNA: TGCGCCAGCAGCCAAGTGTCGGCTAGCGGGATCCCGGGCGGGACCCAGTACTTC.

The chain joins TRBV5-1 to TRBJ2-3; 10 nucleotides match TRBD2. CDR3 length: 16 amino acids. Trimming at V came to 6 bases and at J to 1 base, leaving 8 bases not matched to a gene. Germline CDR1 SGHRS, CDR2 YFSETQ. The CDR3: CASKGVGTSGTDTQYF. The CDR3 DNA follows: TGCGCCAGCAAAGGAGTTGGGACTAGCGGCACAGATACGCAGTATTTT.

This clonotype was seen more than once but under ten times. The chain is built from TRBV10-3 and TRBJ2-3, with 9 bases aligning to TRBD2. Germline CDR1 reads ENHRY; CDR2 reads SYGVKD. The CDR3 runs 12 residues. Trimming removed 10 bases from V and 4 bases from J; junction bases left unmatched: 3. In nucleotides, the CDR3 is TGTGCCACCGGGACTAGCTCAGATACGCAGTATTTT. Protein: CATGTSSDTQYF.

This clonotype was observed a handful of times. A read error may produce the germline difference seen at one junction end. The rearrangement uses TRBV5-6 and TRBJ1-2, with D possibly matching TRBD1 (5 bases). The CDR3 is 14 residues long. The germline CDR1 and CDR2 sequences are SGHDT and YYEEEE. The CDR3 spells CASTLGTPIYGYTF. The CDR3 DNA sequence: TGTGCCAGCACCTTGGGGACCCCAATCTATGGCTACACCTTC.